What follows is one T cell receptor beta chain and its context. The source of the sample is a study of blood T cell repertoires in COVID-19. Study context: Acute-phase and convalescent COVID-19 samples originated in the United States, Italy and Spain. In each case, the material was cDNA or gDNA derived from T cells, B-cell-depleted T cells, or PBMCs.

With 3 bases clipped from V and 4 bases from J, the junction kept 3 bases outside the gene matches. There are 15 residues in the CDR3. From germline, CDR1 is LGHDT and CDR2 YNNKEL (reference sequence). As handled by the study authors: Nucleated cell number was recorded as an estimate derived from reference gene primer amplification. Only in-frame clones appear in the TCRdb table, and some are missing; sequencing was by immunoSEQ multiplex PCR. V, J and clone size derive from that table, while D and trimming were established from the DNA sequence. This repertoire shows some 210,000 clones, approximately 84% found once; its top ten account for 6% to 8.5%.

The sequence came from a woman between 45 and 60 years old with active or convalescent COVID-19. V usage is TRBV3-1 (or the pseudogene TRBV3-2) and J usage is TRBJ1-4, with 9 bases lining up with TRBD1. The sample consisted of peripheral blood. Here the CDR3 DNA reads TGTGCCAGCAGCCATGGGACAGGGATTAATGAAAAACTGTTTTTT. Translating it yields CASSHGTGINEKLFF.